One sample yielded the 16 T cell receptor beta chains listed below, sequenced in a study of blood T cell repertoires in COVID-19. Here immunoSEQ multiplex PCR was the method, and the copy in TCRdb shows in-frame clones only, minus some. The sample carries about 400,000 clones, over 75% recorded once. Sequenced input: PBMCs or T cells enriched from blood (not recorded which). The source of these receptors is a woman between 40 and 50 years old with acute COVID-19.

V and J are TRBV6-6 and TRBJ1-1, with TRBD1 matching 7 bases. Per germline, CDR1 MNHNY and CDR2 SVGAGI (reference sequence). V lost 7 bases, J lost 3 bases, and 11 bases stayed unmatched. The CDR3 extends over 15 amino acids. The CDR3 sequence: CASIYSGRGDTEAFF. CDR3 in DNA: TGTGCCAGCATATACTCGGGCAGGGGGGACACTGAAGCTTTCTTT.

On this clone: The same CDR3 arises from other DNA sequences in this sample as well. The chain has TRBV19 and TRBJ1-1; 9 nucleotides line up with TRBD1. V trimming: 4 bases; J trimming: 0 bases; junction bases outside the gene matches: 9. CDR1 and CDR2 (germline): LNHDA, SQIVND (reference sequence). CDR3 length equals 17 residues. The CDR3 nucleotides read TGTGCCAGTAGTACCCCCGGACAGGGGCGATTGAACACTGAAGCTTTCTTT. Translating gives CASSTPGQGRLNTEAFF.

A remark on this clone: The identical CDR3 is also encoded by other nucleotide sequences in the sample. The rearrangement links TRBV2 to TRBJ2-1; the match to TRBD2 covers 12 bases. The CDR3 spans 15 residues. V lost 3 bases to trimming and J lost 5 bases; unmatched junction nucleotides: 2. Germline CDR1 SNHLY, CDR2 FYNNEI. The CDR3 is CASSETSGGNNEQFF. The CDR3 nucleotides read TGTGCCAGCAGTGAGACTAGCGGGGGCAACAATGAGCAGTTCTTC.

V is TRBV7-9 and J is TRBJ1-2; 8 bases are a match to TRBD1. This CDR3 comprises 16 residues. Germline V gene sequence: CDR1 SEHNR, CDR2 FQNEAQ (reference sequence). J was trimmed by 0 bases and V by 5 bases; bases with no gene match: 8. In DNA, the CDR3 is TGTGCCAGCAGCCCTAAGGACAGGGCGGCTAACTATGGCTACACCTTC. Translated: CASSPKDRAANYGYTF. Using reference TRBV7-9 and TRBJ1-2 for the parts outside the CDR3, the full variable domain is DTGVSQNPRHKITKRGQNVTFRCDPISEHNRLYWYRQTLGQGPEFLTYFQNEAQLEKSRLLSDRFSAERPKGSFSTLEIQRTEQGDSAMYLCASSPKDRAANYGYTFGSGTRLTVV.

The chain has TRBV24-1 and TRBJ2-5; TRBD2 agrees at 9 bases. CDR3 size: 15 residues. The V gene end was trimmed by 3 bases and the J gene end by 5 bases; junction bases not matched to a gene: 6. Germline V lookup: CDR1 KGHDR, CDR2 SFDVKD. The CDR3 coding sequence is TGTGCCACCAGTGATCCCGGGACTAGCAGCGAGACCCAGTACTTC. Translation gives CATSDPGTSSETQYF.

The chain couples TRBV4-2 to TRBJ2-5; D is possibly TRBD2 (6 bases). V dropped 1 base and J dropped 4 bases, with 10 bases sitting between them. CDR1 and CDR2 (germline): LGHNA, YNFKEQ. The length of the CDR3 is 14 residues. CDR3 in DNA: TGTGCCAGCAGCCAAGGGGGGGTCGGAGAGACCCAGTACTTC. Residues: CASSQGGVGETQYF.

This clone was observed a handful of times. V usage is TRBV27 and J usage is TRBJ2-2, with D perhaps TRBD1 (5 bases). The germline CDR1 and CDR2 sequences are MNHEY and SMNVEV (reference sequence). V gave up 6 bases and J gave up 1 base, with 12 bases separating them. This CDR3 contains 15 residues. The CDR3 is CASSPWGENTGELFF. The CDR3 nucleotides read TGTGCCAGCAGCCCGTGGGGCGAGAACACCGGGGAGCTGTTTTTT.

The chain carries TRBV5-6 and TRBJ1-1; no firm D call. Germline assignment: CDR1 SGHDT and CDR2 YYEEEE. Between the trimmed V and J ends, which lost 3 bases and 10 bases, there was a span of 7 bases. This CDR3 comprises 10 residues. The CDR3 bases are TGTGCCAGCAGCTCTTTAGCAGCTTTCTTT. It yields the protein CASSSLAAFF. Full variable domain (rest looked up from reference TRBV5-6 and TRBJ1-1): DAGVTQSPTHLIKTRGQQVTLRCSPKSGHDTVSWYQQALGQGPQFIFQYYEEEERQRGNFPDRFSGHQFPNYSSELNVNALLLGDSALYLCASSSLAAFFGQGTRLTVV.

This sequence joins TRBV27 and TRBJ2-7, with 8 nucleotides matching TRBD1. The CDR3 is made up of 14 amino acids. Germline CDR1 reads MNHEY; CDR2 reads SMNVEV (reference sequence). Trimming cost V 7 bases and J 1 base; bases outside gene matches: 6. CDR3 DNA sequence: TGTGCCAGCAAAAGGGGACAGGCTTCCTACGAGCAGTACTTC. It yields the protein CASKRGQASYEQYF.

This chain uses TRBV5-4 with TRBJ2-5, with a weak D call TRBD1 (6 bases). Germline V gene lookup returns CDR1 SGHNT and CDR2 YYREEE (reference sequence). V lost 3 bases, J lost 5 bases, and 14 bases lay in between. The CDR3 is made up of 14 amino acids. CDR3: CASSYTQGWETQYF. As DNA, the CDR3 is TGTGCCAGCAGCTACACACAGGGATGGGAGACCCAGTACTTC.

The V and J genes are TRBV27 and TRBJ2-5; 8 bases map to TRBD2. The germline V gene encodes CDR1 MNHEY and CDR2 SMNVEV (reference sequence). The CDR3 contains 13 residues. The trim removed 5 bases at V and 5 bases at J, leaving 4 bases unmatched. The CDR3 region has the DNA TGTGCCAGCAGTCGGACTAGCTTTGAGACCCAGTACTTC. It translates to CASSRTSFETQYF.

The chain employs TRBV4-2 and TRBJ2-2, with 8 nucleotides matching TRBD2. J gave up 7 bases and V 1 base, and 5 bases lay outside the gene matches. This CDR3 is built from 15 residues. Per the germline V gene, CDR1 is LGHNA and CDR2 is YNFKEQ. CDR3 nucleotides: TGTGCCAGCAGCCAAGTGCGGGGGGATGGCGGGGAGCTGTTTTTT. This gives the protein CASSQVRGDGGELFF.

This clone was recorded a few times. The V and J genes are TRBV2 and TRBJ2-3, with TRBD1 as a possible D gene (6 bases). Trimming took 4 bases from V and 2 from J, leaving 19 bases between them. The CDR3 loop spans 17 amino acids. Germline V lookup: CDR1 SNHLY, CDR2 FYNNEI. CDR3 region: CASSASPTGRATDTQYF. The CDR3 bases are TGTGCCAGCAGTGCGTCCCCGACAGGTCGGGCCACAGATACGCAGTATTTT.

The V gene is TRBV24-1, the J gene TRBJ2-2; TRBD2 is a possible D gene (5 bases). The V end lost 7 bases, the J end lost 3 bases, and 14 bases lay between the germline ends. CDR3 length: 15 amino acids. Germline CDR1 KGHDR, CDR2 SFDVKD. CDR3 protein: CATSSGGGHTGELFF. In DNA form, the CDR3 reads TGTGCCACCAGCTCTGGAGGCGGGCACACCGGGGAGCTGTTTTTT.

This clone was detected only a few times. Written as DNA, the CDR3 is TGTGCCAGCAGCGGAGAACCCTACGAGCAGTACTTC. Protein sequence: CASSGEPYEQYF. The chain recombines TRBV2 with TRBJ2-7; no reliable D call. The CDR3 length is 12 residues. The germline CDR1 and CDR2 sequences are SNHLY and FYNNEI. V was pared by 6 bases and J by 2 bases, with 8 bases between.

The CDR3 sequence is CASSEGWDTSTDTQYF. The CDR3 DNA sequence: TGTGCCAGCAGTGAAGGATGGGACACTAGCACAGATACGCAGTATTTT. The chain joins TRBV2 to TRBJ2-3, with D perhaps TRBD1 (6 bases). The CDR3 contains 16 residues. V was clipped by 1 base and J by 0 bases, with 11 bases between them. CDR1 is SNHLY, CDR2 FYNNEI, per germline.